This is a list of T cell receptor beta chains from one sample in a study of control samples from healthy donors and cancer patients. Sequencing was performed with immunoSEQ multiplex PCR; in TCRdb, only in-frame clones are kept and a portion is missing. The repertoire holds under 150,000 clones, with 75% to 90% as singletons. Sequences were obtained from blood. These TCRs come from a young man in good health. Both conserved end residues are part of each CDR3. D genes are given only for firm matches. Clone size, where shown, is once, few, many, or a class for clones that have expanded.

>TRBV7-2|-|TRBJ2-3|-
TGTGCCAGCAGCTCGGGGACTTCACGTGGAGATACGCAGTATTTT
CASSSGTSRGDTQYF
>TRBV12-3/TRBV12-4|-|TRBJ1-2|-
TGTGCCAGCAGTTCCGGCGGGGGAGGTGGCTACACCTTC
CASSSGGGGGYTF
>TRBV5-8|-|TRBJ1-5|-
TGTGCCAGCAGCTTGTTGAGGGTGGCCGGGCCCCAGCATTTT
CASSLLRVAGPQHF
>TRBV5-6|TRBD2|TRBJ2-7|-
TGTGCCAGCAGCAGACTAGCGGTTTACGAGCAGTACTTC
CASSRLAVYEQYF
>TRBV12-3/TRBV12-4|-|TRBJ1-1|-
TGTGCCAGCAGATGGGGGCGGAACACTGAAGCTTTCTTT
CASRWGRNTEAFF
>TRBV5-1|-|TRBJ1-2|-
TGCGCCAGCAGCTTGGTGGTGGGGGGCGATGGCTACACCTTC
CASSLVVGGDGYTF
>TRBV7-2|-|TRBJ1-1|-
TGTGCCAGCAGCTTCAGACAGGCCACTGAAGCTTTCTTT
CASSFRQATEAFF
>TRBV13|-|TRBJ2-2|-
TGTGCCAGCAGCTTTAGGAGGGTCGCCGGGGAGCTGTTTTTT
CASSFRRVAGELFF
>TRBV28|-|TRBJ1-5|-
TGTGCCAGCAGTTCCGACGGCGCCCAGCATTTT
CASSSDGAQHF
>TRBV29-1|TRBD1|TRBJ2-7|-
TGCAGCGTCCGATACAGGGGGTCCTACGAGCAGTACTTC
CSVRYRGSYEQYF
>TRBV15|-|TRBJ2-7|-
TGTGCCACCAGCAGAGATCCAGGGGCGACCTACGAGCAGTACTTC
CATSRDPGATYEQYF
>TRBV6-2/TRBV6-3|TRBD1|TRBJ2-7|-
TGTGCCAGCGGCCCCGGGACAGTCATCTCCTACGAGCAGTACTTC
CASGPGTVISYEQYF
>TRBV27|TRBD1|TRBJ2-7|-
TGTGCCAGCAGTGAACCCCGGAACAGGGGGTACGAGCAGTACTTC
CASSEPRNRGYEQYF
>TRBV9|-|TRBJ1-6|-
TGTGCCAGCAGCGTATCGGGGGCCAGCTCCTATAATTCACCCCTCCACTTT
CASSVSGASSYNSPLHF
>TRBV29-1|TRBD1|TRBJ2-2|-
TGCAGCGTTGAAGGGACAGGGAACGCCGGGGAGCTGTTTTTT
CSVEGTGNAGELFF
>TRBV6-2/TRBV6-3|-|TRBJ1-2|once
TGTGCCAGCAGTTCCATACCGGGGGGCTACACCTTC
CASSSIPGGYTF
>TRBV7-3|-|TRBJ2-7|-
TGTGCCAGCAGCTTAACGGGCCCGGGGGACTACGAGCAGTACTTC
CASSLTGPGDYEQYF
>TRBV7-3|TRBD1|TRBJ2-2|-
TGTGCCAGCAGCCGGGACAGAGAGACCGGGGAGCTGTTTTTT
CASSRDRETGELFF
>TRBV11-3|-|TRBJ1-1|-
TGTGCCAGCAGCGTTAGATCGGGCACTGAAGCTTTCTTT
CASSVRSGTEAFF
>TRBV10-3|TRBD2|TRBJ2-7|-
TGTGCCATCAGGACGGGACTAGCGGTCTCCTACGAGCAGTACTTC
CAIRTGLAVSYEQYF
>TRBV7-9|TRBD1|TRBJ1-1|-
TGTGCCAGCAGCCTACGGACAGGGGGGAACACTGAAGCTTTCTTT
CASSLRTGGNTEAFF
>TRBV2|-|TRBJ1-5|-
TGTGCCAGCAGTGAGAGGGGACGGGTAGGGCAGCCCCAGCATTTT
CASSERGRVGQPQHF
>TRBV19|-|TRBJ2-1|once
TGTGCCAGTAGTAGAAAATACTCCTCCTACAATGAGCAGTTCTTC
CASSRKYSSYNEQFF
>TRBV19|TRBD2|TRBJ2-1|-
TGTGCCAGTAGTTTCGGCGGGGGACCAGGGTACAATGAGCAGTTCTTC
CASSFGGGPGYNEQFF
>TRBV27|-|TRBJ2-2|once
TGTGCCAGCAGTCCCCTAGGGGCGGCCGGGGAGCTGTTTTTT
CASSPLGAAGELFF
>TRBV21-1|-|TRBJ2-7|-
TGTGCCAGCAGCAAGGGGAGATACGAGCAGTACTTC
CASSKGRYEQYF
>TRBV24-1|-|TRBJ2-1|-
TGTGCCACCAGTGCGGAGAACAATGAGCAGTTCTTC
CATSAENNEQFF
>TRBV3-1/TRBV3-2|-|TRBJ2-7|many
TGTGCCAGCAGCCATGGACAGCATTACGAGCAGTACTTC
CASSHGQHYEQYF
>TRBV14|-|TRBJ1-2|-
TGTGCCAGCAGCCAAGATCGTGGGACAATCTATGGCTACACCTTC
CASSQDRGTIYGYTF
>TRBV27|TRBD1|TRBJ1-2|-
TGTGCCAGCAGTGGACGGACAGGGGGACCGCTAGTACTCTATGGCTACACCTTC
CASSGRTGGPLVLYGYTF
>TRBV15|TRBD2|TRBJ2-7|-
TGTGCCACCAGCAGGGAGGGAGGGACTAGCGGGAACCCTGAGGACGAGCAGTACTTC
CATSREGGTSGNPEDEQYF
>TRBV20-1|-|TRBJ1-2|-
TGCAGTGCTAAGGCCCGTGAAGCCTACACCTTC
CSAKAREAYTF
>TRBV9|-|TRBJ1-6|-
TGTGCCAGCAGCGGAAAAGGGGGCTCCTATAATTCACCCCTCCACTTT
CASSGKGGSYNSPLHF
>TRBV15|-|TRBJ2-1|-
TGTGCCACCAGCAGAGAGCGACTTGAGCAGTTCTTC
CATSRERLEQFF
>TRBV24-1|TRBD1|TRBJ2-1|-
TGTGCCACCAGTGAACCGGGACAGCCTAAGAATGAGCAGTTCTTC
CATSEPGQPKNEQFF
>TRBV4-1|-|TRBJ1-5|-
TGCGCCAGCAGCCAAGTAACTTCTGGGGGCGATCAGCCCCAGCATTTT
CASSQVTSGGDQPQHF
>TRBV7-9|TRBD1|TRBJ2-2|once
TGTGCCAGCAGCCCCCGGACAGGGGCGAACACCGGGGAGCTGTTTTTT
CASSPRTGANTGELFF
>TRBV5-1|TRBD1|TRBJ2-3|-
TGCGCCAGCTCGGGCGGACAGGGGATATCGGATACGCAGTATTTT
CASSGGQGISDTQYF
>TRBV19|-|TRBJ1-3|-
TGTGCCAGTATATTGGGTTCCTCTGGAAACACCATATATTTT
CASILGSSGNTIYF
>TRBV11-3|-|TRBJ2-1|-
TGTGCCAGCAGCTCGCGAAGCCAGGAGGAGCAGTTCTTC
CASSSRSQEEQFF
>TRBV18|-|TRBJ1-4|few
TGTGCCAGCTCACTCGGGCCAGCCCCTGCAACTAATGAAAAACTGTTTTTT
CASSLGPAPATNEKLFF
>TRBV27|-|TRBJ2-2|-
TGTGCCAGCAGTTGGGGCGGCACCGGGGAGCTGTTTTTT
CASSWGGTGELFF
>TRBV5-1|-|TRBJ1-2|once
TGCGCCAGCAGCGAACAGGGAGGGAGCTATGGCTACACCTTC
CASSEQGGSYGYTF
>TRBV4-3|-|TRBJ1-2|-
TGCGCCAGCAGCCAAGAGGTGTCAGCCAGATATGGCTACACCTTC
CASSQEVSARYGYTF
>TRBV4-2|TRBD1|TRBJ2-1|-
TGTGCCAGCAGCCAAGAGGGCAGGGACAGGGTTAGGAATGAGCAGTTCTTC
CASSQEGRDRVRNEQFF
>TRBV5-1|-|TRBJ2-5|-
TGCGCCAGCAGCTTGGACGGCGTTGGGACCCAGTACTTC
CASSLDGVGTQYF
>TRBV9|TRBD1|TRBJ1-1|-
TGTGCCAGCAGCTCCCGGGGGGGGACAGAGGCTTTCTTT
CASSSRGGTEAFF
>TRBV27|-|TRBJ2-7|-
TGTGCCAGCAGTTTATCAGGGTATTCCTACGAGCAGTACTTC
CASSLSGYSYEQYF
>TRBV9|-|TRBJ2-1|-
TGTGCCAGCAGCGTAGAAGGCCTATCCTACAATGAGCAGTTCTTC
CASSVEGLSYNEQFF
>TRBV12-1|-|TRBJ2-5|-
TGTGCCAGCAGCGGCCCAAGGGACAGAGGCCAAGAGACCCAGTACTTC
CASSGPRDRGQETQYF
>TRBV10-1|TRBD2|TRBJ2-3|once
TGCGCCAGCAGACCCGGACTAGCGGGGGCCACTAGCACAGATACGCAGTATTTT
CASRPGLAGATSTDTQYF
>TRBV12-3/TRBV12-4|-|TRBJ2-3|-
TGTGCCAGCAGTTCTGACGGAGATACGCAGTATTTT
CASSSDGDTQYF
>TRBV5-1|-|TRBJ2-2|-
TGCGCCAGCAGCTTGGTGGGGGTTCGCACCGGGGAGCTGTTTTTT
CASSLVGVRTGELFF
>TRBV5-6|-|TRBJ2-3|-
TGTGCCAGCAGCTTGGTAGGGGCTACAGATACGCAGTATTTT
CASSLVGATDTQYF
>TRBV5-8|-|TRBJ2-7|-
TGTGCCAGCAGCTTGGGGGTCAGCGAGCAGTACTTC
CASSLGVSEQYF
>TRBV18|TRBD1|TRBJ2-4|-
TGTGCCAGCTCACCACCGGGACAGGGGGGAAAGACCAAAAACATTCAGTACTTC
CASSPPGQGGKTKNIQYF
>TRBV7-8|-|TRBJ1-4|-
TGTGCCAGCAGCTCGCAGCTAGGGTTTGGGGAAAAACTGTTTTTT
CASSSQLGFGEKLFF